Presented here are 9 T cell receptor beta chains from one specimen sequenced in a study of T cell changes during pregnancy in multiple sclerosis. The repertoire was sequenced with immunoSEQ multiplex PCR; TCRdb's copy has only in-frame clones and lacks some. The profile shows tens of thousands of clones, about 91% of them singletons. The source material was CD8+ T cells from peripheral blood mononuclear cells, sampled before pregnancy. These receptors were taken from a female donor with multiple sclerosis, enrolled in a pregnancy study.

This clone appeared once. V usage is TRBV30 and J usage is TRBJ2-3, with D perhaps TRBD1 (5 bases). CDR1 and CDR2 from the germline V gene are GTSNPN and SVGIG (reference sequence). Trimming left V 2 bases short and J 5 bases short, with 5 bases between. There are 11 residues in the CDR3. CDR3: CAWSTGDTQYF. CDR3 bases: TGTGCCTGGAGTACAGGAGATACGCAGTATTTT. The entire variable domain, with the rest obtained from reference TRBV30 and TRBJ2-3, is as follows: SQTIHQWPATLVQPVGSPLSLECTVEGTSNPNLYWYRQAAGRGLQLLFYSVGIGQISSEVPQNLSASRPQDRQFILSSKKLLLSDSGFYLCAWSTGDTQYFGPGTRLTVL.

This clone was detected once. The chain combines TRBV6-4 with TRBJ2-3; D may be TRBD2 (5 bases). Germline V gene sequence: CDR1 MRHNA, CDR2 SNTAGT. Deletions cut 6 bases from V and 15 bases from J, with 22 bases between. The CDR3 contains 13 residues. CDR3: CASRIGEAGPTYF. CDR3 sequence (DNA): TGTGCCAGCAGGATCGGAGAGGCGGGTCCCACATATTTT.

This chain uses TRBV7-9 with TRBJ1-1; the D is unclear. The V end lost 8 bases, the J end lost 6 bases, and 13 bases lay between the germline ends. Germline V CDR1 and CDR2: SEHNR, FQNEAQ (reference sequence). The CDR3 sequence is 12 residues long. The CDR3 DNA reads TGTGCCAGCGGAGTTACTGTGTCTGAAGCTTTCTTT. Translating gives CASGVTVSEAFF.

The chain couples TRBV2 to TRBJ2-3; TRBD1 is a possible D gene (6 bases). The CDR3 runs 13 residues. The V gene lost 7 bases and the J gene lost 1 base, with 9 bases spanning the gap. Germline-derived CDR1 and CDR2 are SNHLY and FYNNEI. CDR3 sequence (DNA): TGTGCCAGCAACAGGGTCGGCACAGATACGCAGTATTTT. This sequence encodes CASNRVGTDTQYF.

The chain joins TRBV6-4 to TRBJ2-1; 13 bases map to TRBD2. The CDR3 length is 15 residues. The V and J ends lost 5 bases and 6 bases, in that order; junction bases with no gene match: 4. The germline CDR1 and CDR2 sequences are MRHNA and SNTAGT. The CDR3 nucleotides are TGTGCCAGCAGTTTGACTAGCGGGGGGTCCAATGAGCAGTTCTTC. Residues: CASSLTSGGSNEQFF.

The V gene is TRBV30, the J gene TRBJ1-2; 9 nucleotides line up with TRBD1. Per the germline V gene, CDR1 is GTSNPN and CDR2 is SVGIG (reference sequence). The junction had 7 bases not matched to a gene; V was cut back by 1 base and J by 7 bases. The CDR3 contains 14 residues. The CDR3 spells CAWSGGQGAIGYTF. The CDR3 bases are TGTGCCTGGAGTGGGGGACAGGGTGCGATTGGCTACACCTTC.

CDR3 sequence reads: CASSPEVGANVLTF. The CDR3 DNA reads TGTGCCAGCAGCCCCGAGGTTGGGGCCAACGTCCTGACTTTC. V gene TRBV9 combines with J gene TRBJ2-6, with D uncertain. V was pared by 4 bases and J by 3 bases, with 8 bases between. Germline loops: CDR1 SGDLS, CDR2 YYNGEE. The CDR3 covers 14 residues.

V usage is TRBV5-1 and J usage is TRBJ2-7; 9 bases are shared with TRBD1. Germline V gene lookup returns CDR1 SGHRS and CDR2 YFSETQ. The CDR3 length is 14 residues. V lost 4 bases, J lost 2 bases, and 4 bases stayed unmatched. CDR3 protein: CASSGGQGPYEQYF. The CDR3 DNA is TGCGCCAGCAGCGGCGGACAGGGGCCCTACGAGCAGTACTTC. Combining the CDR3 with reference TRBV5-1 and TRBJ2-7 gives the whole variable domain KAGVTQTPRYLIKTRGQQVTLSCSPISGHRSVSWYQQTPGQGLQFLFEYFSETQRNKGNFPGRFSGRQFSNSRSEMNVSTLELGDSALYLCASSGGQGPYEQYFGPGTRLTVT.

The chain employs TRBV6-1 and TRBJ2-7, with a possible D match to TRBD2 (5 bases). V was clipped by 8 bases and J by 2 bases, with 13 bases between them. CDR1 and CDR2 (germline): MNHNS, SASEGT. The CDR3 has 13 amino acids. The CDR3 nucleotides read TGTGCCAGCCGCGAGGGCTCGACCTACGAGCAGTACTTC. This codes for CASREGSTYEQYF.